Each of the 17 T cell receptor beta chains below was sequenced from the same sample in a study of shared clonotypes between healthy human individuals. The method was immunoSEQ multiplex PCR; TCRdb's version includes in-frame clones alone and lacks a portion of them. The top ten hold around 0.4% of the sample, which has millions of clones, 90% to 95% seen once. Sequenced material: naive CD4+ T cells from PBMCs. The subset: CD45RA+ positively selected. The receptor set was obtained from a man aged 18 to 29 in good health. Some clones in this sample may be carry-over from other donors' samples.

J is TRBJ1-2 and V is TRBV7-9; D not resolved. This CDR3 comprises 15 residues. Germline CDR1 SEHNR, CDR2 FQNEAQ (reference sequence). Trimming pared 5 bases from V and 5 bases from J, leaving 18 bases between. The CDR3 sequence: CASSTRWEVDYGYTF. The DNA for the CDR3 is TGTGCCAGCAGCACGAGGTGGGAGGTTGATTATGGCTACACCTTC.

V and J are TRBV29-1 and TRBJ1-1, with D possibly TRBD1 on 6 matching bases. The CDR3 has 13 amino acids. The V gene's germline CDR1 is SQVTM and CDR2 ANQGSEA. Between the trimmed V and J ends, which lost 0 bases and 3 bases, there was a span of 8 bases. Written as DNA, the CDR3 is TGCAGCGTTGAAGATGAGGGGGACACTGAAGCTTTCTTT. It yields the protein CSVEDEGDTEAFF.

The genes are TRBV28 and TRBJ2-7, with D tentatively TRBD2 (6 bases). V was cut by 5 bases and J by 2 bases, with 13 bases left in between. CDR1 MDHEN and CDR2 SYDVKM come from the germline V gene. CDR3 length equals 14 residues. The CDR3 nucleotides are TGTGCCAGCAGTCACAACACGGGGGCCTACGAGCAGTACTTC. Protein sequence: CASSHNTGAYEQYF.

The chain joins TRBV18 to TRBJ2-5, with D unresolved. The length of the CDR3 is 14 residues. Germline V gene data show CDR1 as KGHSH and CDR2 as LQKENI. The germline V and J ends were trimmed by 0 bases and 7 bases, with 12 bases remaining between them. The CDR3 loop reads CASSPPSEKGTQYF. The DNA for the CDR3 is TGTGCCAGCTCACCACCGTCAGAGAAAGGGACCCAGTACTTC.

The count of this clone is one. J is TRBJ1-2 and V is TRBV10-3; 8 bases fit TRBD1. The CDR3 length is 17 residues. The germline V gene has CDR1 ENHRY and CDR2 SYGVKD. The J segment lost 4 bases and the V segment lost 4 bases, leaving 14 bases of the junction unmatched. Here the CDR3 reads CAISGPTRDRTLYGYTF. The CDR3 bases are TGTGCCATCAGTGGGCCAACCCGGGACAGGACCCTCTATGGCTACACCTTC.

J is TRBJ2-3 and V is TRBV10-3; no clear D gene. Germline V gene lookup returns CDR1 ENHRY and CDR2 SYGVKD. V lost 3 bases, J lost 1 base, and 8 bases lay in between. There are 14 residues in the CDR3. For the CDR3, the DNA is TGTGCCATCAGTGATTCTGGAGGCACAGATACGCAGTATTTT. Protein sequence: CAISDSGGTDTQYF.

Regarding this clone: Mismatch with germline at one junction end may stem from a read error. This chain joins TRBV6-1 and TRBJ2-7, with D unresolved. This CDR3 region has 15 residues. The germline gives CDR1 MNHNS, CDR2 SASEGT. For the CDR3, the DNA is TGTGCCAGCAGTGAATTAACTTCTTCTTCCTCCGAGCAGTACTTC. Protein: CASSELTSSSSEQYF.

The V call is TRBV27, the J call TRBJ2-7; no firm D call. Germline V gives CDR1 MNHEY, CDR2 SMNVEV (reference sequence). Trimming left V 5 bases short and J 6 bases short, with 11 bases between. This CDR3 is built from 12 residues. This CDR3 is CASSPRGVEQYF. The CDR3 region has the DNA TGTGCCAGCAGTCCACGTGGGGTCGAGCAGTACTTC.

The chain is built from TRBV5-6 and TRBJ2-3, with D unclear. V lost 5 bases, J lost 6 bases, and 10 bases lay in between. The CDR3 is made up of 12 amino acids. Germline CDR1 and CDR2: SGHDT and YYEEEE. CDR3 DNA: TGTGCCAGCAGGAGACCCGGGGATACGCAGTATTTT. Translated, it gives CASRRPGDTQYF.

Of note for this clone: The identical CDR3 is also encoded by other nucleotide sequences in the sample. The chain employs TRBV7-9 and TRBJ2-3; 11 bases map to TRBD1. The CDR3 extends over 15 amino acids. The ends lost 5 bases at V and 3 bases at J; junction bases unmatched: 4. Germline V gene data show CDR1 as SEHNR and CDR2 as FQNEAQ (reference sequence). The CDR3 DNA reads TGTGCCAGCAGCGTAGGGACAGGGGGGACAGATACGCAGTATTTT. This encodes CASSVGTGGTDTQYF.

In this sample, this clone turned up once. The rearrangement joins TRBV10-3 to TRBJ2-1; D unclear. There are 14 residues in the CDR3. Germline CDR1 reads ENHRY; CDR2 reads SYGVKD. V was trimmed by 11 bases and J by 6 bases, leaving 20 bases between them. CDR3 bases: TGTGCCTCCAAGGGAATGCTTCCAACCAATGAGCAGTTCTTC. Its translation: CASKGMLPTNEQFF.

On this clone itself: The junction does not match germline at one end; this may be a read error. V is TRBV4-1 and J is TRBJ2-1; tentative D call: TRBD2 (5 bases). The CDR3 length is 11 residues. The germline V gene encodes CDR1 MGHRA and CDR2 YSYEKL. The chain's CDR3 is CASSDYSEQFF. The CDR3 DNA sequence: TGCGCCAGCAGCGACTACAGTGAGCAGTTCTTC.

The V gene is TRBV10-3, the J gene TRBJ1-1; D not certain. The germline V gene has CDR1 ENHRY and CDR2 SYGVKD. The CDR3 runs to 13 residues. Trimming cost V 7 bases and J 2 bases, with 11 bases left between them. CDR3 sequence (DNA): TGTGCCATCACAGACGGAAGAAACACTGAAGCTTTCTTT. Translated: CAITDGRNTEAFF.

The chain couples TRBV27 to TRBJ1-1, with 9 bases aligning to TRBD1. J was trimmed by 0 bases and V by 2 bases; bases with no gene match: 1. CDR1 and CDR2 (germline): MNHEY, SMNVEV (reference sequence). CDR3 length: 15 amino acids. The CDR3 nucleotides read TGTGCCAGCAGTTTAGGGACAGGGATGAACACTGAAGCTTTCTTT. It encodes CASSLGTGMNTEAFF.

The gene calls are TRBV9 and TRBJ2-1; 13 nucleotides match TRBD2. Germline V gene data show CDR1 as SGDLS and CDR2 as YYNGEE. Germline trimming cut 4 bases from V and 3 bases from J; bases unmatched to any gene: 4. This CDR3 region has 16 residues. The CDR3 region has the DNA TGTGCCAGCAGCCCTGGGACTAGCGGGAACTACAATGAGCAGTTCTTC. Translation gives CASSPGTSGNYNEQFF.

This clone was picked up one time. The V and J genes are TRBV10-3 and TRBJ2-1, with D unresolved. Per the germline V gene, CDR1 is ENHRY and CDR2 is SYGVKD. V was clipped by 10 bases and J by 7 bases, with 11 bases between them. This CDR3 is 11 amino acids long. In nucleotides, the CDR3 is TGTGCCACTCGTTCCAATAATGAGCAGTTCTTC. The encoded protein is CATRSNNEQFF.

This chain links TRBV14 with TRBJ2-3, with a weak D call TRBD1 (6 bases). In germline, CDR1 is SGHDN, CDR2 FVKESK. With 4 bases removed from V and 5 bases from J, the gap between germline ends came to 7 bases. This CDR3 region has 12 residues. CDR3 DNA: TGTGCCAGCAGCCCACAGGGAGATACGCAGTATTTT. As protein: CASSPQGDTQYF.